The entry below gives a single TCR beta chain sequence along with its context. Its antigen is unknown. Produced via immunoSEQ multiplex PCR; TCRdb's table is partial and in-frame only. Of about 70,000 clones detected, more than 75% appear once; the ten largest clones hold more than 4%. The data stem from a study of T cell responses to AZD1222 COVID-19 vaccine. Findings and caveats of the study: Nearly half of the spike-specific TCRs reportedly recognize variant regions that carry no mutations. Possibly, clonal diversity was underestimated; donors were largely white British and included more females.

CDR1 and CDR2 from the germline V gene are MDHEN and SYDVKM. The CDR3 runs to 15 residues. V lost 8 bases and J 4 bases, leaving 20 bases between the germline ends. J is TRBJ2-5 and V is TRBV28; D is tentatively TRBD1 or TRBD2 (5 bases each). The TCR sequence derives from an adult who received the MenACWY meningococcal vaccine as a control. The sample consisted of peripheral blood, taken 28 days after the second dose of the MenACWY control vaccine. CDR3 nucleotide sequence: TGTGCCAGCGGGACGCTTACAGGAGCTCGAGAGACCCAGTACTTC. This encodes CASGTLTGARETQYF.